Below are 25 T cell receptor beta chains sequenced from a single sample in a study of response to subunit inactivated influenza vaccine. Using its own MiXCR run on the RT-PCR reads, TCRdb lists one record per CDR3 protein. Of around 570,000 distinct CDR3 sequences in the sample, around 8% were seen once. The specimen comprised PBMCs from blood, sampled around 25 months after vaccination. All receptors derive from a man aged 50-75 years who received an inactivated influenza vaccine.

This clonotype has just a few counts. The gene calls are TRBV4-3 and TRBJ1-3; 7 nucleotides line up with TRBD1. With V trimmed by 3 bases and J by 8 bases, 7 bases remained unmatched. From germline, CDR1 is LGHNA and CDR2 YSLEER. This CDR3 contains 14 residues. The CDR3 DNA follows: TGCGCCAGCAGCCACGAACAGGGGTTGGACACCATATATTTT. The encoded protein is CASSHEQGLDTIYF.

This clonotype was seen repeatedly, ten times or more. The chain links TRBV11-2 to TRBJ2-1; D not certain. Germline loops: CDR1 SGHAT, CDR2 FQNNGV. V was clipped by 1 base and J by 7 bases, with 11 bases between them. The CDR3 totals 14 residues. CDR3 coding DNA: TGTGCCAGCAGCTTAGTAGGCCTTAGGAATGAGCAGTTCTTC. Translating gives CASSLVGLRNEQFF.

This clonotype came up many times. This CDR3 is CSASGTGAEAFF. The CDR3, as DNA: TGCAGTGCTTCCGGGACAGGGGCTGAAGCTTTCTTT. V usage is TRBV20-1 and J usage is TRBJ1-1; 10 nucleotides agree with TRBD1. V shed 5 bases and J 6 bases; nucleotides not matched to a gene: 3. The CDR3 is 12 amino acids. Germline V gene data show CDR1 as DFQATT and CDR2 as SNEGSKA (reference sequence).

This clonotype was picked up many times. The rearrangement joins TRBV20-1 to TRBJ2-3; D perhaps matches TRBD2 (6 bases). The germline V gene has CDR1 DFQATT and CDR2 SNEGSKA (reference sequence). V was pared by 7 bases and J by 1 base, with 9 bases between. There are 12 residues in the CDR3. For the CDR3, the DNA is TGCAGTGGCTGGGGGGGCACAGATACGCAGTATTTT. It is translated as CSGWGGTDTQYF.

This clonotype showed up many times. The rearrangement links TRBV6-5 to TRBJ1-1; 7 bases are shared with TRBD1. J gave up 1 base and V 2 bases, and 7 bases lay outside the gene matches. CDR1 and CDR2 from the germline V gene are MNHEY and SVGAGI. The CDR3 runs 16 residues. The CDR3 is CASSYGGTVRNTEAFF. CDR3 in DNA: TGTGCCAGCAGTTACGGGGGGACAGTGCGGAACACTGAAGCTTTCTTT.

This clonotype was found a few times. The rearrangement links TRBV28 to TRBJ2-4; a possible D gene is TRBD2 (5 bases). The CDR3 length is 13 residues. CDR1 and CDR2 from the germline V gene are MDHEN and SYDVKM. V lost 4 bases, J lost 8 bases, and 12 bases lay in between. CDR3 sequence (DNA): TGTGCCAGCAGTTCGCGAGGGATGGACATTCAGTACTTC. Translating it yields CASSSRGMDIQYF. The full variable domain, in which reference TRBV28 and TRBJ2-4 provide the parts outside the CDR3, is DVKVTQSSRYLVKRTGEKVFLECVQDMDHENMFWYRQDPGLGLRLIYFSYDVKMKEKGDIPEGYSVSREKKERFSLILESASTNQTSMYLCASSSRGMDIQYFGAGTRLSVL.

This clonotype was recorded at least ten times. V is TRBV4-2 and J is TRBJ2-7, with a tentative D call TRBD1 (5 bases). The CDR3 extends over 14 amino acids. Trimming pared 5 bases from V and 3 bases from J, leaving 14 bases between. Germline loops: CDR1 LGHNA, CDR2 YNFKEQ. CDR3 amino acids: CASSGRAQGYEQYF. The CDR3 DNA reads TGTGCCAGCAGCGGTAGGGCTCAGGGCTACGAGCAGTACTTC.

At least ten counts were recorded for this clonotype. V and J are TRBV5-6 and TRBJ2-1, with D perhaps matching TRBD1 (6 bases). Per germline, CDR1 SGHDT and CDR2 YYEEEE. V lost 3 bases and J lost 7, with 11 bases in between. The CDR3 totals 13 residues. In nucleotides, the CDR3 is TGTGCCAGCAGCTGGGCAGGGGTAAATGAGCAGTTCTTC. Residues: CASSWAGVNEQFF.

In its sample, this clonotype was seen a few times. The rearrangement uses TRBV7-9 and TRBJ2-7; 10 bases match TRBD2. The CDR3 consists of 15 residues. CDR1 is SEHNR, CDR2 FQNEAQ, per germline (reference sequence). V trimming: 3 bases; J trimming: 3 bases; junction bases outside the gene matches: 5. The CDR3 loop is CASSFPSGSFYEQYF. In nucleotides, the CDR3 is TGTGCCAGCAGCTTCCCTAGCGGGAGCTTCTACGAGCAGTACTTC. The complete variable domain, with remaining parts taken from reference TRBV7-9 and TRBJ2-7, reads DTGVSQNPRHKITKRGQNVTFRCDPISEHNRLYWYRQTLGQGPEFLTYFQNEAQLEKSRLLSDRFSAERPKGSFSTLEIQRTEQGDSAMYLCASSFPSGSFYEQYFGPGTRLTVT.

At least ten counts were recorded for this clonotype. The rearrangement links TRBV6-5 to TRBJ2-2, with 7 bases aligning to TRBD2. The CDR3 is 16 residues long. V was pared by 0 bases and J by 4 bases, with 5 bases of the junction left unmatched. CDR1 and CDR2 (germline): MNHEY, SVGAGI. The CDR3 DNA is TGTGCCAGCAGTTACTCGATTGGGGGGGTCACCGGGGAGCTGTTTTTT. The encoded protein is CASSYSIGGVTGELFF.

This sequence joins TRBV5-4 and TRBJ2-5, with 9 bases fitting TRBD2. This CDR3 has 14 amino acids. Germline CDR1 reads SGHNT; CDR2 reads YYREEE (reference sequence). With V trimmed by 4 bases and J by 5 bases, 6 bases remained unmatched. The CDR3 DNA is TGTGCCAGCAGCCGGCGGGAGGGCCATGAGACCCAGTACTTC. Its protein product is CASSRREGHETQYF.

A few counts support this clonotype. V usage is TRBV5-1 and J usage is TRBJ2-3; 8 bases map to TRBD2. J was trimmed by 6 bases and V by 4 bases; bases with no gene match: 7. In germline, CDR1 is SGHRS, CDR2 YFSETQ. This CDR3 comprises 14 residues. The CDR3 DNA follows: TGCGCCAGCAGCCGAACGGGACTAGAGGATACGCAGTATTTT. Translation gives CASSRTGLEDTQYF.

Many counts were recorded for this clonotype. This chain connects TRBV11-2 to TRBJ1-5; the D gene is possibly TRBD1 (5 bases). Trimming cost V 2 bases and J 0 bases, with 8 bases left between them. The CDR3 consists of 15 residues. Germline-derived CDR1 and CDR2 are SGHAT and FQNNGV. CDR3 nucleotides: TGTGCCAGCAGCTTATCAGGGCTTAGCAATCAGCCCCAGCATTTT. Its translation is CASSLSGLSNQPQHF.

This clonotype was detected ten times or more. The chain combines TRBV28 with TRBJ2-2; D is perhaps TRBD2 (5 bases). The CDR3 spans 16 residues. Germline V gene sequence: CDR1 MDHEN, CDR2 SYDVKM. V was trimmed by 2 bases and J by 10 bases, leaving 20 bases between them. The CDR3 DNA sequence: TGTGCCAGCAGTTTAGGACTTGTTGGGGAATCAGCGGAGCTGTTTTTT. Translated: CASSLGLVGESAELFF.

This clonotype was observed a handful of times. This chain connects TRBV10-3 to TRBJ2-2, with D perhaps matching TRBD2 (6 bases). The CDR3 spans 16 residues. Trimming cost V 3 bases and J 4 bases, with 15 bases left between them. From germline, CDR1 is ENHRY and CDR2 SYGVKD. The CDR3 sequence is CAISESGGASTGELFF. CDR3 coding DNA: TGTGCCATCAGTGAATCCGGAGGGGCGAGCACCGGGGAGCTGTTTTTT.

The sample holds many counts of this clonotype. The chain combines TRBV28 with TRBJ2-7, with a possible D match to TRBD2 (5 bases). V was shortened by 5 bases and J by 4 bases, with 12 bases between the two germline ends. CDR3 length: 13 residues. Germline lookup yields CDR1 MDHEN and CDR2 SYDVKM. Here the CDR3 DNA reads TGTGCCAGCAGTGGATCTCCGGGGTACGAGCAGTACTTC. This gives the protein CASSGSPGYEQYF.

This clonotype was recorded a few times. The J gene is TRBJ1-5, the V gene TRBV23-1; a possible D gene is TRBD1 (6 bases). TRBV23-1 is an ORF, with its function uncertain. The CDR3 is 14 residues long. V was cut by 4 bases and J by 4 bases, with 11 bases left in between. CDR3 protein: CASSPWTENQPQHF. Here the CDR3 DNA reads TGCGCCAGCAGTCCGTGGACAGAGAATCAGCCCCAGCATTTT.

This clonotype was picked up a small number of times. This rearrangement joins TRBV7-2 to TRBJ2-1; 12 nucleotides align to TRBD2. Germline assignment: CDR1 SGHTA and CDR2 FQGNSA. The V gene end was trimmed by 7 bases and the J gene end by 9 bases; junction bases not matched to a gene: 10. The CDR3 loop spans 15 amino acids. The CDR3: CASTSSGRALGEQFF. The DNA of the CDR3 is TGTGCCAGCACTTCTAGCGGGAGGGCCCTTGGTGAGCAGTTCTTC. The complete variable domain, with remaining parts taken from reference TRBV7-2 and TRBJ2-1, reads GAGVSQSPSNKVTEKGKDVELRCDPISGHTALYWYRQSLGQGLEFLIYFQGNSAPDKSGLPSDRFSAERTGGSVSTLTIQRTQQEDSAVYLCASTSSGRALGEQFFGPGTRLTVL.

This clonotype appeared a few times. The chain carries TRBV7-9 and TRBJ2-2; 10 bases are shared with TRBD2. There are 16 residues in the CDR3. Germline CDR1 is SEHNR and CDR2 is FQNEAQ (reference sequence). Trimming at V came to 2 bases and at J to 4 bases, leaving 4 bases not matched to a gene. The CDR3, as DNA: TGTGCCAGCAGCTTAAGACTAGCGGGCGTCACCGGGGAGCTGTTTTTT. Its protein product is CASSLRLAGVTGELFF.

This clonotype was detected ten times or more. The chain has TRBV5-1 and TRBJ2-1; D is ambiguous. The length of the CDR3 is 14 residues. V was shortened by 0 bases and J by 6 bases, with 10 bases between the two germline ends. Germline values: CDR1 SGHRS, CDR2 YFSETQ. In DNA, the CDR3 is TGCGCCAGCAGCTTGGCTAAGGCGGTCAATGAGCAGTTCTTC. As protein: CASSLAKAVNEQFF.

This clonotype was seen a handful of times. The chain joins TRBV27 to TRBJ2-2; D tentatively reads TRBD1 or TRBD2 (5 bases each). The V end lost 6 bases, the J end lost 3 bases, and 11 bases lay between the germline ends. The CDR3 has 14 amino acids. Germline loops: CDR1 MNHEY, CDR2 SMNVEV (reference sequence). The CDR3 sequence: CASRGVGYTGELFF. The CDR3 region has the DNA TGTGCCAGCAGGGGGGTCGGGTACACCGGGGAGCTGTTTTTT.

The V gene is TRBV5-1, the J gene TRBJ1-4; D remains unclear. The germline gives CDR1 SGHRS, CDR2 YFSETQ. The CDR3 consists of 15 residues. V was shortened by 4 bases and J by 0 bases, with 10 bases between the two germline ends. The CDR3 loop reads CASSATGTTNEKLFF. The DNA of the CDR3 is TGCGCCAGCAGCGCCACCGGGACAACTAATGAAAAACTGTTTTTT.

The chain couples TRBV5-1 to TRBJ1-1, with a weak D call TRBD1 (5 bases). V was trimmed by 3 bases and J by 4 bases, leaving 22 bases between them. The length of the CDR3 is 17 residues. Looked up from germline, CDR1 is SGHRS and CDR2 is YFSETQ. The CDR3 loop is CASSWRSRRGDGTEAFF. In nucleotides, the CDR3 is TGCGCCAGCAGCTGGAGGTCCAGAAGGGGCGACGGCACTGAAGCTTTCTTT. The full variable domain, with the rest looked up from reference TRBV5-1 and TRBJ1-1, is KAGVTQTPRYLIKTRGQQVTLSCSPISGHRSVSWYQQTPGQGLQFLFEYFSETQRNKGNFPGRFSGRQFSNSRSEMNVSTLELGDSALYLCASSWRSRRGDGTEAFFGQGTRLTVV.

In this sample, this clonotype turned up many times. The V call is TRBV20-1, the J call TRBJ2-3, with TRBD2 identical over 7 bases. The CDR3 is made up of 14 amino acids. V lost 8 bases and J lost 3; bases outside the gene matches: 11. CDR1 and CDR2 (germline): DFQATT, SNEGSKA (reference sequence). The CDR3 region is CSLLPSGVTDTQYF. The CDR3 DNA reads TGCAGTCTTCTTCCCAGCGGGGTAACAGATACGCAGTATTTT.

This clonotype has at least ten counts. The chain uses TRBV14 and TRBJ2-7; no firm D call. Trimming cost V 3 bases and J 4 bases, with 16 bases left between them. The CDR3 sequence is 15 residues long. Germline V lookup: CDR1 SGHDN, CDR2 FVKESK. CDR3 DNA: TGTGCCAGCAGCCACTTTCGGGCCCGTAAATACGAGCAGTACTTC. As protein: CASSHFRARKYEQYF. The complete variable domain, with remaining parts taken from reference TRBV14 and TRBJ2-7, reads EAGVTQFPSHSVIEKGQTVTLRCDPISGHDNLYWYRRVMGKEIKFLLHFVKESKQDESGMPNNRFLAERTGGTYSTLKVQPAELEDSGVYFCASSHFRARKYEQYFGPGTRLTVT.